The 17 T cell receptor beta chains reported below all come from one sample, sequenced in a study of shared clonotypes between healthy human individuals. Naive CD8 cells were CD45RO-negative, positively selected for CCR7, excluding terminally differentiated effector memory CD45RA+ cells. Sequenced by immunoSEQ multiplex PCR; TCRdb stores in-frame clones only, minus some. The sample contains about 1,900,000 clones, approximately 95% of which appear only once. The specimen sequenced was naive CD8+ T cells sorted from blood. Receptor source: a man aged 18 to 30 in good health.

This chain joins TRBV11-2 and TRBJ2-1; no definite D call. V lost 6 bases and J lost 5, with 11 bases in between. The germline CDR1 and CDR2 sequences are SGHAT and FQNNGV. CDR3 size: 13 residues. The CDR3 coding sequence is TGTGCCAGCAGAACTCGGAAAAACAATGAGCAGTTCTTC. Translating it yields CASRTRKNNEQFF.

This CDR3 reads CSVHPGQDGFTQYF. DNA of the CDR3: TGCAGCGTCCACCCCGGACAGGACGGGTTTACGCAGTATTTT. The gene calls are TRBV29-1 and TRBJ2-3, with 7 bases fitting TRBD1. Germline CDR1 reads SQVTM; CDR2 reads ANQGSEA. The CDR3 consists of 14 residues. The ends lost 6 bases at V and 8 bases at J; junction bases unmatched: 14.

Notes on this clone: The sample contains more than one DNA sequence encoding this CDR3. The CDR3 DNA reads TGTGCCAGCAGCTTAGTAGGGACAGGTTACGAGCAGTACTTC. This translates into CASSLVGTGYEQYF. The genes are TRBV11-2 and TRBJ2-7; 8 bases fit TRBD1. V lost 1 base to trimming and J lost 4 bases; unmatched junction nucleotides: 3. Germline CDR1 reads SGHAT; CDR2 reads FQNNGV. This CDR3 comprises 14 residues.

The chain links TRBV5-1 to TRBJ2-1; 7 bases are a match to TRBD2. CDR1 is SGHRS and CDR2 is YFSETQ in the germline V gene. The CDR3 is 16 amino acids. Germline trimming cut 1 base from V and 7 bases from J; bases unmatched to any gene: 11. CDR3 sequence: CASSLPREAALNEQFF. The CDR3 nucleotides read TGCGCCAGCAGCTTGCCACGGGAGGCCGCTCTAAATGAGCAGTTCTTC.

The genes are TRBV11-2 and TRBJ2-1; D is uncertain. The CDR3 has 14 amino acids. Trimming left V 2 bases short and J 1 base short, with 6 bases between. In germline, CDR1 is SGHAT, CDR2 FQNNGV. The CDR3: CASSLLGSYNEQFF. As DNA, the CDR3 is TGTGCCAGCAGCTTATTAGGGTCCTACAATGAGCAGTTCTTC.

The chain uses TRBV5-1 and TRBJ2-7; the D gene is possibly TRBD2 (5 bases). This CDR3 has 13 amino acids. The ends were cut back, 4 bases at V and 2 bases at J, with 10 bases in the middle. CDR1 SGHRS and CDR2 YFSETQ come from the germline V gene. CDR3 DNA sequence: TGCGCCAGCAGCCCGCTGGAGGCCTACGAGCAGTACTTC. Translated: CASSPLEAYEQYF.

The chain carries TRBV6-5 and TRBJ2-2; unclear D gene. The CDR3 sequence is 13 residues long. The V gene's germline CDR1 is MNHEY and CDR2 SVGAGI. Between the trimmed V and J ends, which lost 4 bases and 2 bases, there was a span of 5 bases. CDR3 nucleotide sequence: TGTGCCAGCAGTTCGATAAACACCGGGGAGCTGTTTTTT. Translating gives CASSSINTGELFF.

The chain carries TRBV28 and TRBJ2-7; 11 bases are a match to TRBD1. The germline V gene encodes CDR1 MDHEN and CDR2 SYDVKM. Trimming took 8 bases from V and 0 from J; bases not matched to a gene: 9. The CDR3 spans 16 residues. The CDR3 is CASWDRGSKGSYEQYF. In DNA form, the CDR3 reads TGTGCCAGCTGGGACAGGGGGTCGAAAGGCTCCTACGAGCAGTACTTC. The entire variable domain, with the rest obtained from reference TRBV28 and TRBJ2-7, is as follows: DVKVTQSSRYLVKRTGEKVFLECVQDMDHENMFWYRQDPGLGLRLIYFSYDVKMKEKGDIPEGYSVSREKKERFSLILESASTNQTSMYLCASWDRGSKGSYEQYFGPGTRLTVT.

The genes are TRBV7-2 and TRBJ2-1; the D gene is possibly TRBD2 (6 bases). V was trimmed by 5 bases and J by 1 base, leaving 21 bases between them. Germline V lookup: CDR1 SGHTA, CDR2 FQGNSA. The CDR3 runs to 18 residues. For the CDR3, the DNA is TGTGCCAGCAGCGTGGGGTTTCCGGGAGTTTCGTCCTACAATGAGCAGTTCTTC. It specifies CASSVGFPGVSSYNEQFF.

The V gene is TRBV11-1, the J gene TRBJ2-7, with D possibly TRBD1 on 6 matching bases. The germline V gene encodes CDR1 SGHAT and CDR2 FQDESV (reference sequence). With 5 bases removed from V and 3 bases from J, the gap between germline ends came to 14 bases. CDR3 size: 14 residues. CDR3 sequence (DNA): TGTGCCAGCAGCCCGAGCGGACAGATCTACGAGCAGTACTTC. Amino acid sequence: CASSPSGQIYEQYF.

This chain links TRBV6-5 with TRBJ1-2; the D is unclear. The CDR3 length is 13 residues. Between the trimmed V and J ends, which lost 2 bases and 0 bases, there was a span of 4 bases. Germline values: CDR1 MNHEY, CDR2 SVGAGI. The CDR3 DNA is TGTGCCAGCAGTTACCAGACTAACTATGGCTACACCTTC. Its translation: CASSYQTNYGYTF.

The chain employs TRBV5-6 and TRBJ1-6; tentatively, D is TRBD1 (5 bases). The length of the CDR3 is 16 residues. Trimming took 0 bases from V and 3 from J, leaving 10 bases between them. CDR1 and CDR2 from the germline V gene are SGHDT and YYEEEE. As DNA, the CDR3 is TGTGCCAGCAGCTTGGGGGGCCAGTACTATAATTCACCCCTCCACTTT. Its translation is CASSLGGQYYNSPLHF.

J is TRBJ2-2 and V is TRBV28; TRBD1 is a possible D gene (5 bases). This CDR3 contains 15 residues. Between the trimmed V and J ends, which lost 4 bases and 0 bases, there was a span of 9 bases. Looked up from germline, CDR1 is MDHEN and CDR2 is SYDVKM. The CDR3 sequence is CASSWTSANTGELFF. Here the CDR3 DNA reads TGTGCCAGCAGTTGGACATCGGCGAACACCGGGGAGCTGTTTTTT.

The chain combines TRBV27 with TRBJ2-7, with 10 positions matching TRBD2. The germline V gene has CDR1 MNHEY and CDR2 SMNVEV (reference sequence). The trim removed 4 bases at V and 2 bases at J, leaving 8 bases unmatched. CDR3 size: 16 residues. CDR3 protein: CASSSSTSGPTYEQYF. The DNA of the CDR3 is TGTGCCAGCAGTTCCTCGACTAGCGGGCCTACCTACGAGCAGTACTTC.

The chain has TRBV13 and TRBJ2-1; D is unresolved. The CDR3 totals 15 residues. V was clipped by 0 bases and J by 4 bases, with 10 bases between them. Germline CDR1 reads PRHDT; CDR2 reads FYEKMQ (reference sequence). The CDR3 DNA sequence: TGTGCCAGCAGCTTAGGGTACACAGAGTACAATGAGCAGTTCTTC. Translation gives CASSLGYTEYNEQFF.

The CDR3 DNA follows: TGCAGCGTACGGACAGTGGTCTCCTACGAGCAGTACTTC. Residues: CSVRTVVSYEQYF. The V gene is TRBV29-1, the J gene TRBJ2-7; possibly TRBD1 for D (6 bases). This CDR3 contains 13 residues. Trimming cost V 6 bases and J 0 bases, with 12 bases left between them. Germline V gene data show CDR1 as SQVTM and CDR2 as ANQGSEA.

V gene TRBV25-1 combines with J gene TRBJ2-7, with D possibly being TRBD2 (6 bases). The CDR3 has 14 residues. Germline CDR1 MGHDK, CDR2 SYGVNS. Trimming shortened V by 5 bases and J by 3 bases, and 14 bases separated the two germline ends. As DNA, the CDR3 is TGTGCCAGCAGTATGAGGGGACTGGACTACGAGCAGTACTTC. Encoded protein: CASSMRGLDYEQYF.